One TCR beta chain is described in this entry. It lacks a known antigen. Base qualities are not provided; no much larger clone lies one nucleotide away. This record belongs to a study of blood T cell repertoires in COVID-19 (dated by TCRdb to the early 2020s). With respect to the entire study: Samples covering the acute and convalescent phases of COVID-19 were provided by collaborators in the United States, Italy and Spain. The repertoires were released in a freely available public database intended as a resource for research on the immune response to SARS-CoV-2. The dataset comprised deeply sampled blood TCRbeta repertoires from subjects exposed to, actively infected with, or recovered from COVID-19. A de-identified subject ID, COVID-19 status, age in years and sex were almost always included in the sample metadata. Where available, HLA class I and class II types were obtained from metadata supplied by the sample provider rather than from assay-based typing. The prospective study material was composed of cDNA or gDNA derived from T cells, B-cell-depleted T cells, or PBMCs. Samples came from the ongoing ImmuneRACE study (first 160 participants) plus 1,254 subjects from 6 global collaborators. What the work shows at the level of the full study, not this receptor alone: The quantity of clinical and demographic metadata differed by source and by participant and was supplied without curation.

TCRbeta CDR3 regions were amplified from genomic DNA by means of the immunoSEQ Assay, a bias-controlled multiplex PCR. The study's processing was this. The number of nucleated cells in each sample was estimated by amplification of reference gene primers within the assay. To quantify the absolute abundance of each unique TCRbeta CDR3 rearrangement, sequence reads were collapsed and filtered. For each sample, productive Simpson clonality was calculated as the square root of Simpson's diversity index over productive rearrangements. TCRdb stores this immuneACCESS table with in-frame sequences only. Part of the clones is absent; in the studies checked, under half of the shortfall reflects unresolved V genes, and no reason is known for the rest. Clonal size and the V and J genes are those of that table, whereas D and trimming came from the DNA. The table for this sample lists just over 250,000 clones; over 70% of them were counted only once. 9.5% to 13% of the sample lies in the top ten.

One collaborating source in Seattle enrolled patients during active infection and followed them longitudinally through the course of disease. Whole blood was collected in K2EDTA tubes by collaborating institutions according to the institutions' own protocols. For TCRbeta analysis, collaborator samples were shipped as frozen whole blood, as isolated PBMCs, or as DNA extracted from either sample type. The trim is 2 bases for V and 3 bases for J, with a gap of 11 bases between the germline ends. CDR1 and CDR2 are read off the germline V gene (reference sequence) as LGHDT and YNNKEL. Including the terminal cysteine and phenylalanine, the CDR3 comprises 14 residues. The read is trimmed to its CDR3 DNA, 42 bases read in frame from base 1.

The sequence joins TRBV3-1 (or the pseudogene TRBV3-2) to TRBJ2-7, and possibly TRBD1, on 6 matching bases. Sample: peripheral blood. The clonotype was recovered from a woman in her 70s with COVID-19, enrolled during active disease. This receptor has the CDR3 CASSQRDIIYEQYF. The DNA sequence follows: TGTGCCAGCAGCCAAAGGGACATAATCTACGAGCAGTACTTC.